This entry concerns a single T cell receptor (beta chain). This sample stems from a study of control samples from healthy donors and cancer patients. V shed 0 bases, J shed 0 bases, and the junction held 2 bases outside the gene matches. The CDR3 consists of 14 residues. CDR1 is GTSNPN and CDR2 is SVGIG in the germline V gene (reference sequence). Profiling relied on immunoSEQ multiplex PCR, and the TCRdb table lists in-frame clones only, not all of them. The data show about 61,000 clones, with nearly 90% seen just once and around 5.9% held by the top ten. The rearrangement joins TRBV30 to TRBJ2-7, with TRBD1 matching over 7 bases. The source of this sequence is a man aged 55 to 69 with colorectal cancer. The sample consisted of PBMCs. CDR3 in amino acids: CAWSVGGLSYEQYF. The CDR3 DNA reads TGTGCCTGGAGTGTAGGGGGCCTCTCCTACGAGCAGTACTTC.